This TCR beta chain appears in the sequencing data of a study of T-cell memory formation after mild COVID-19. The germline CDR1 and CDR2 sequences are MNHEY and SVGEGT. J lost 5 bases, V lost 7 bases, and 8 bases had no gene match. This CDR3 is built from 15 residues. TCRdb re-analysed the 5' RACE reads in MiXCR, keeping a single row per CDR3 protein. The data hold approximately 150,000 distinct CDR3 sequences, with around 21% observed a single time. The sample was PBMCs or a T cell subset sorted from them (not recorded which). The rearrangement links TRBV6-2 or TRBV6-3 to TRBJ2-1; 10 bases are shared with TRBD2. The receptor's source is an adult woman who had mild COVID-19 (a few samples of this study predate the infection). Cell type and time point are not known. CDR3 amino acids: CASTGPGLANNEQFF. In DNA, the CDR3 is TGTGCCAGCACAGGACCGGGACTAGCGAACAATGAGCAGTTCTTC.